This passage covers 8 T cell receptor beta chains from one sample sequenced in a study of metastatic and nonmetastatic thyroid tumors. TCRdb reprocessed the PCR reads using MiXCR. Altogether 9,500 or so clones are present, more than 25% being singletons, with the ten largest covering about 4.4%. None of the patients had undergone any treatment ahead of thyroid surgery. Sequenced input: tumor tissue. The receptors were sampled from a female donor with papillary thyroid cancer or a benign thyroid nodule (not recorded which). Some clones in this sample may be carry-over from other donors' samples.

This clone was seen once. The chain joins TRBV20-1 to TRBJ2-7; 9 positions agree with TRBD2. From germline, CDR1 is DFQATT and CDR2 SNEGSKA (reference sequence). The CDR3 is made up of 17 amino acids. Trimming at V came to 0 bases and at J to 0 bases, leaving 9 bases not matched to a gene. CDR3 nucleotides: TGCAGTGCTAGAGAGAGGGGGCTAGCGGGATTCTCCTACGAGCAGTACTTC. It translates to CSARERGLAGFSYEQYF.

Details on this clone: The missing conserved phenylalanine or tryptophan at the end of this CDR3 makes a read error likely. The genes are TRBV6-1 and TRBJ1-5; TRBD1 is a possible D gene (6 bases). The CDR3 covers 15 residues. Germline-derived CDR1 and CDR2 are MNHNS and SASEGT. CDR3 bases: TGTACCAGCAGTGAAGGGCAGGGGATGAATCAGCCCCAGCATTCT. This encodes CTSSEGQGMNQPQHS.

The chain combines TRBV7-9 with TRBJ2-7; TRBD2 is a possible D gene (6 bases). The CDR3 runs 14 residues. Germline V gene lookup returns CDR1 SEHNR and CDR2 FQNEAQ (reference sequence). Trimming stripped 0 bases from V and 2 bases from J, with 8 bases between. The CDR3 DNA reads TGTGCCAGCAGCTTAGCGTCGGGGGCCTACGAGCAGTACTTC. Translation: CASSLASGAYEQYF.

About this clone itself: This clone may be a read error of a much larger clone one base away. This chain connects TRBV9 to TRBJ2-7; possible D gene TRBD2, 6 bases. V dropped 4 bases and J dropped 7 bases, with 15 bases sitting between them. CDR3 length equals 13 residues. CDR1 is SGDLS, CDR2 YYNGEE, per germline. CDR3 in amino acids: CASSIDSGQEQYF. The CDR3 DNA reads TGTGCCAGCAGCATCGACAGCGGGCAAGAGCAGTACTTC.

This clone was seen a handful of times. The J gene is TRBJ2-2, the V gene TRBV12-5; 9 nucleotides line up with TRBD2. In germline, CDR1 is LGHNT, CDR2 FRNRAP. This CDR3 comprises 14 residues. Trimming took 5 bases from V and 7 from J; bases not matched to a gene: 5. The CDR3 sequence: CASGPREGDGELFF. The CDR3 coding sequence is TGTGCTAGTGGTCCGCGGGAGGGAGACGGGGAGCTGTTTTTT.

The chain is built from TRBV6-1 and TRBJ1-1; D unresolved. The CDR3 totals 13 residues. Trimming left V 6 bases short and J 1 base short, with 9 bases between. Germline CDR1 and CDR2: MNHNS and SASEGT. DNA for the CDR3: TGTGCCAGCAGGGTAAACAGGAACACTGAAGCTTTCTTT. Protein product: CASRVNRNTEAFF.

By sample share, this clone is medium-sized. The rearrangement joins TRBV5-1 to TRBJ2-6; the D is unclear. The germline V gene encodes CDR1 SGHRS and CDR2 YFSETQ. The length of the CDR3 is 14 residues. V shed 4 bases and J shed 2 bases, with 7 bases lying between them. This CDR3 reads CASSMTTGANVLTF. CDR3 DNA sequence: TGCGCCAGCAGCATGACAACTGGGGCCAACGTCCTGACTTTC.

The chain carries TRBV9 and TRBJ1-5; D gene ambiguous. Trimming took off 3 bases at V and 1 base at J, with 11 bases between the two ends. In germline, CDR1 is SGDLS, CDR2 YYNGEE. The CDR3 extends over 15 amino acids. CDR3 in amino acids: CASSADVGSNQPQHF. The DNA of the CDR3 is TGTGCCAGCAGCGCCGATGTGGGGAGCAATCAGCCCCAGCATTTT.